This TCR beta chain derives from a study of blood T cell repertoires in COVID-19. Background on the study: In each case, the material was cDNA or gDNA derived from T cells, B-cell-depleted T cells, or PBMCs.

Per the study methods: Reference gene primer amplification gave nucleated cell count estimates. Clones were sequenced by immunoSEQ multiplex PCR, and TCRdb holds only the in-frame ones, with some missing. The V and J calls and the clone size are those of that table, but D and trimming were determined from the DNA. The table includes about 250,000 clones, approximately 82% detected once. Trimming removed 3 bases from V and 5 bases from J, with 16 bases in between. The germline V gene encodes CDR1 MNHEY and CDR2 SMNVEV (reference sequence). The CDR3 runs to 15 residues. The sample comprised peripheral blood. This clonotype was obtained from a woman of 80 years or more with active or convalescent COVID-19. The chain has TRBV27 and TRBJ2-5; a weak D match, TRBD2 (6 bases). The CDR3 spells CASSFSGLGGETQYF. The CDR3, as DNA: TGTGCCAGCAGTTTTTCCGGACTTGGGGGGGAGACCCAGTACTTC.